This T cell receptor (beta chain) was identified in a study of blood T cell repertoires in COVID-19. Across the whole study: T cells, B-cell-depleted T cells, or PBMCs supplied cDNA or gDNA.

Per the original methods: Quantification of nucleated cells was approximated via reference gene primer amplification. Only in-frame clones appear in the TCRdb table, and some are missing; sequencing was by immunoSEQ multiplex PCR. V, J and clone size derive from that table, while D and trimming were established from the DNA sequence. The sample includes about 200,000 clones, 80% to 95% of them seen just once. The clonotype comes from a man between 45 and 60 years old with acute or convalescent COVID-19. Sequencing was carried out using peripheral blood.

CDR3 bases: TGTGCCAGTAGTATCCGACAGGGGTTGGAACTCACCTTC. This encodes CASSIRQGLELTF. J is TRBJ1-2 and V is TRBV19; 8 bases are shared with TRBD1. Germline values: CDR1 LNHDA, CDR2 SQIVND (reference sequence). This CDR3 has 13 residues. Trimming cost V 3 bases and J 13 bases; bases outside gene matches: 10.